This passage covers 20 T cell receptor beta chains from one sample sequenced in a study of blood T cell repertoires in COVID-19. TCRdb's table, derived via immunoSEQ multiplex PCR, lists solely in-frame clones and lacks some. The table shows roughly 400,000 clones, with 85% to 90% occurring only once. The sequencing input was PBMCs or T cells enriched from blood (not recorded which). These receptors all stem from a man younger than 45 who had recovered from COVID-19.

The rearrangement uses TRBV21-1 and TRBJ2-2; the D call of TRBD1 is as the table states it, not checked on the DNA. TRBV21-1 is noted as a pseudogene. CDR3 length: 20 amino acids. CDR3 residues: CARTRSRGRWLAEGTGELFF. As DNA, the CDR3 is TGTGCCAGGACGAGAAGCAGGGGGCGCTGGCTAGCGGAGGGGACCGGGGAGCTGTTTTTT.

This chain connects TRBV28 to TRBJ2-7; 8 positions agree with TRBD2. Germline trimming cut 7 bases from V and 2 bases from J; bases unmatched to any gene: 13. Germline V lookup: CDR1 MDHEN, CDR2 SYDVKM. This CDR3 has 16 residues. The CDR3 sequence: CASKETAGGRTYEQYF. The CDR3 nucleotides read TGTGCCAGCAAAGAGACGGCGGGAGGCCGAACCTACGAGCAGTACTTC.

Of note for this clone: Within the sample, other DNA sequences also encode this same CDR3. The rearrangement joins TRBV18 to TRBJ1-2, with 8 bases identical to TRBD1. V shed 6 bases, J shed 2 bases, and the junction held 5 bases outside the gene matches. This CDR3 comprises 14 residues. The germline V gene encodes CDR1 KGHSH and CDR2 LQKENI. CDR3 loop: CASSPGQDNYGYTF. In DNA form, the CDR3 reads TGTGCCAGCTCCCCGGGACAGGACAACTATGGCTACACCTTC.

In this sample, this clone turned up once. The chain combines TRBV28 with TRBJ1-4, with 9 bases aligning to TRBD1. The germline CDR1 and CDR2 sequences are MDHEN and SYDVKM. J gave up 7 bases and V 4 bases, and 7 bases lay outside the gene matches. CDR3 length equals 15 residues. The CDR3 sequence is CASSSPDRGGEKLFF. CDR3 coding DNA: TGTGCCAGCAGTTCCCCGGACAGGGGCGGTGAAAAACTGTTTTTT.

The chain carries TRBV27 and TRBJ2-7; 8 bases match TRBD1. The junction had 8 bases not matched to a gene; V was cut back by 6 bases and J by 4 bases. The germline V gene has CDR1 MNHEY and CDR2 SMNVEV (reference sequence). The length of the CDR3 is 14 residues. The CDR3 reads CASRQGDALYEQYF. The CDR3 bases are TGTGCCAGCAGACAGGGGGATGCTTTATACGAGCAGTACTTC.

This rearrangement joins TRBV28 to TRBJ2-7; the match to TRBD1 covers 8 bases. This CDR3 is 15 amino acids long. Losses at the gene ends were 0 bases for V and 5 bases for J; bases not matched to a gene: 6. Germline V gene lookup returns CDR1 MDHEN and CDR2 SYDVKM. Here the CDR3 DNA reads TGTGCCAGCAGTTTATGGCAGGGGGCAAAGGACGAGCAGTACTTC. It codes for CASSLWQGAKDEQYF.

V and J are TRBV5-5 and TRBJ2-7, with D maybe TRBD1 (5 bases). The CDR3 runs 15 residues. In germline, CDR1 is SGHKS, CDR2 YYEKEE (reference sequence). The ends were cut back, 1 base at V and 3 bases at J, with 14 bases in the middle. The CDR3 is CASSLYRNEFYEQYF. CDR3 DNA sequence: TGTGCCAGCAGCTTGTACAGGAACGAATTCTACGAGCAGTACTTC.

The count of this clone is one. The J gene is TRBJ2-5, the V gene TRBV4-2; TRBD2 matches 7 bases. V lost 0 bases and J lost 3; bases outside the gene matches: 7. The CDR3 extends over 16 amino acids. CDR1 and CDR2 from the germline V gene are LGHNA and YNFKEQ. The CDR3 loop reads CASSQDPSGPEETQYF. The CDR3 DNA reads TGTGCCAGCAGCCAAGATCCTAGCGGACCTGAAGAGACCCAGTACTTC.

V and J are TRBV5-1 and TRBJ1-1; a possible D gene is TRBD1 (5 bases). The V end was cut by 4 bases, the J end by 5 bases, with 15 bases between. Germline values: CDR1 SGHRS, CDR2 YFSETQ. The CDR3 runs 14 residues. This CDR3 reads CASSKTVGGTEAFF. In DNA form, the CDR3 reads TGCGCCAGCAGCAAGACAGTTGGCGGTACTGAAGCTTTCTTT.

The rearrangement joins TRBV11-1 to TRBJ2-6, with D unresolved. V was pared by 5 bases and J by 0 bases, with 8 bases between. The CDR3 is made up of 15 amino acids. Germline V CDR1 and CDR2: SGHAT, FQDESV (reference sequence). CDR3: CASSPASSGANVLTF. As DNA, the CDR3 is TGTGCCAGCAGCCCAGCGAGCTCTGGGGCCAACGTCCTGACTTTC.

The rearrangement uses TRBV18 and TRBJ1-2, with 8 positions matching TRBD1. J was trimmed by 0 bases and V by 6 bases; bases with no gene match: 3. The CDR3 covers 14 residues. Germline V CDR1 and CDR2: KGHSH, LQKENI. CDR3 nucleotides: TGTGCCAGCTCGGGGACAGGAACTAACTATGGCTACACCTTC. Protein sequence: CASSGTGTNYGYTF.

A word on this clone: Different DNA sequences within this sample yield the same CDR3. The chain uses TRBV11-2 and TRBJ2-7; D is uncertain. V lost 2 bases, J lost 1 base, and 3 bases lay in between. The CDR3 loop spans 12 amino acids. Germline CDR1 is SGHAT and CDR2 is FQNNGV. The CDR3, as DNA: TGTGCCAGCAGCTTACTGTCCTACGAGCAGTACTTC. It specifies CASSLLSYEQYF.

CDR3: CASSLVGSLAESTDTQYF. In DNA form, the CDR3 reads TGTGCCAGCAGCTTGGTGGGGTCCCTAGCGGAGTCCACAGATACGCAGTATTTT. The rearrangement joins TRBV5-6 to TRBJ2-3, with 7 bases aligning to TRBD2. CDR3 length: 18 amino acids. Trimming at V came to 0 bases and at J to 2 bases, leaving 12 bases not matched to a gene. Germline CDR1 and CDR2: SGHDT and YYEEEE.

J is TRBJ2-1 and V is TRBV27, with a weak D call TRBD1 (6 bases). This CDR3 comprises 14 residues. Germline CDR1 reads MNHEY; CDR2 reads SMNVEV (reference sequence). Deletions cut 2 bases from V and 9 bases from J, with 14 bases between. The DNA of the CDR3 is TGTGCCAGCAGTTTACTCACCGGACAGCTTGAGCAGTTCTTC. Its translation is CASSLLTGQLEQFF.

The V call is TRBV6-5, the J call TRBJ2-7; 10 bases map to TRBD1. CDR1 and CDR2 (germline): MNHEY, SVGAGI. V lost 7 bases, J lost 2 bases, and 5 bases stayed unmatched. This CDR3 contains 14 residues. The CDR3 DNA is TGTGCCAGCACTGGGACAGGGGTCACCTACGAGCAGTACTTC. Protein: CASTGTGVTYEQYF.

J is TRBJ2-7 and V is TRBV29-1, with 8 nucleotides matching TRBD2. CDR1 is SQVTM and CDR2 is ANQGSEA in the germline V gene. Trimming removed 5 bases from V and 6 bases from J; junction bases left unmatched: 9. The CDR3 length is 13 residues. The CDR3 region has the DNA TGCAGCGTTCTCTTCCGGGAGGGCCGCGAGCAGTACTTC. Residues: CSVLFREGREQYF.

This clone has a single count. Other nucleotide sequences from this sample produce the same CDR3. The gene calls are TRBV6-5 and TRBJ1-5; TRBD1 matches 7 bases. CDR1 is MNHEY, CDR2 SVGAGI, per germline. This CDR3 is 15 amino acids long. J lost 1 base, V lost 2 bases, and 2 bases had no gene match. The CDR3 spells CASSYKQGSNQPQHF. The CDR3 DNA reads TGTGCCAGCAGTTACAAACAGGGGAGCAATCAGCCCCAGCATTTT.

This clone was counted once. CDR3 coding DNA: TGCAGTGCCCCGGTGTCAGAGACCCAGTACTTC. It is translated as CSAPVSETQYF. This chain uses TRBV20-1 with TRBJ2-5, with D unresolved. Trimming removed 6 bases from V and 4 bases from J, with 9 bases in between. The germline V gene has CDR1 DFQATT and CDR2 SNEGSKA (reference sequence). The CDR3 contains 11 residues.

The rearrangement uses TRBV11-2 and TRBJ2-2; D may be TRBD1 (6 bases). Per the germline V gene, CDR1 is SGHAT and CDR2 is FQNNGV. The CDR3 has 15 residues. V was trimmed by 5 bases and J by 0 bases, leaving 10 bases between them. This CDR3 reads CASSPQGPNTGELFF. In DNA, the CDR3 is TGTGCCAGCAGCCCACAGGGCCCGAACACCGGGGAGCTGTTTTTT.

This chain uses TRBV19 with TRBJ1-3, with TRBD1 identical over 9 bases. There are 14 residues in the CDR3. Germline V CDR1 and CDR2: LNHDA, SQIVND (reference sequence). The J segment lost 0 bases and the V segment lost 11 bases, leaving 5 bases of the junction unmatched. The CDR3 protein is CAEGTGPSGNTIYF. The CDR3 coding sequence is TGTGCCGAGGGGACAGGGCCCTCTGGAAACACCATATATTTT.